Each of the 29 T cell receptor beta chains below was sequenced from the same sample in a study of shared clonotypes between healthy human individuals. TCRdb's copy holds only in-frame clones and misses some; the assay was immunoSEQ multiplex PCR. This table has approximately 110,000 clones, about 72% appearing once. Material for sequencing was memory CD8+ T cells sorted from blood. Subset reported: CD45RO+ cells pooled with CCR7-negative TemRA cells. The receptors were gathered from a woman in her 30s in good health.

The chain links TRBV2 to TRBJ2-4; 10 positions agree with TRBD2. V shed 5 bases and J 0 bases; nucleotides not matched to a gene: 4. CDR1 is SNHLY and CDR2 is FYNNEI in the germline V gene. The CDR3 is 16 amino acids. Here the CDR3 DNA reads TGTGCCAGCAGTACCGGACTAGCGGTAGCCAAAAACATTCAGTACTTC. Translating gives CASSTGLAVAKNIQYF.

J is TRBJ1-5 and V is TRBV15, with 7 bases identical to TRBD1. The CDR3 spans 14 residues. Germline V gene data show CDR1 as LNHNV and CDR2 as YYDKDF (reference sequence). J was trimmed by 6 bases and V by 6 bases; bases with no gene match: 8. Here the CDR3 DNA reads TGTGCCACCAGTAAGACAGGGCAGGGTCAGCCCCAGCATTTT. It translates to CATSKTGQGQPQHF.

The rearrangement joins TRBV28 to TRBJ2-7, with D uncertain. Germline loops: CDR1 MDHEN, CDR2 SYDVKM. The ends were cut back, 4 bases at V and 1 base at J, with 8 bases in the middle. This CDR3 contains 13 residues. CDR3: CASSYSASYEQYF. CDR3 sequence (DNA): TGTGCCAGCAGTTACTCTGCTTCCTACGAGCAGTACTTC.

The chain employs TRBV30 and TRBJ2-7; D uncertain. This CDR3 has 14 residues. The germline V gene encodes CDR1 GTSNPN and CDR2 SVGIG (reference sequence). Trimming removed 3 bases from V and 5 bases from J, with 17 bases in between. Here the CDR3 DNA reads TGTGCCTGGAGCCCCGGACCAGCAGGCAACGAGCAGTACTTC. Encoded protein: CAWSPGPAGNEQYF.

In this sample, this clone turned up once. V and J are TRBV5-6 and TRBJ1-4; unclear D gene. CDR3 length: 15 residues. The V end lost 1 base, the J end lost 6 bases, and 13 bases lay between the germline ends. Germline CDR1 and CDR2: SGHDT and YYEEEE. The CDR3 protein is CASSLNDYTHEKLFF. The CDR3 nucleotides read TGTGCCAGCAGCTTGAATGATTATACTCATGAAAAACTGTTTTTT.

The rearrangement links TRBV28 to TRBJ1-5; 7 nucleotides align to TRBD1. V lost 6 bases to trimming and J lost 2 bases; unmatched junction nucleotides: 7. The length of the CDR3 is 15 residues. Germline V CDR1 and CDR2: MDHEN, SYDVKM. The CDR3 DNA reads as TGTGCCAGCAGCCCAACAGGGGCCGGCAATCAGCCCCAGCATTTT. This translates into CASSPTGAGNQPQHF.

The V gene is TRBV6-1, the J gene TRBJ1-4; D is unresolved. This CDR3 is 15 amino acids long. With 5 bases removed from V and 4 bases from J, the gap between germline ends came to 14 bases. The germline gives CDR1 MNHNS, CDR2 SASEGT. This CDR3 reads CASSPLYFGNEKLFF. The CDR3, as DNA: TGTGCCAGCAGTCCCCTTTATTTCGGTAATGAAAAACTGTTTTTT.

This chain's CDR3 is CASSLDSDSGNTIYF. The CDR3 region has the DNA TGCGCCAGCAGCCTGGACAGCGACTCTGGAAACACCATATATTTT. The genes are TRBV5-1 and TRBJ1-3; weak D call: TRBD1 (6 bases). There are 15 residues in the CDR3. The V gene's germline CDR1 is SGHRS and CDR2 YFSETQ. The V and J ends lost 4 bases and 0 bases respectively, with 11 bases between them. Combining the CDR3 with reference TRBV5-1 and TRBJ1-3 gives the whole variable domain KAGVTQTPRYLIKTRGQQVTLSCSPISGHRSVSWYQQTPGQGLQFLFEYFSETQRNKGNFPGRFSGRQFSNSRSEMNVSTLELGDSALYLCASSLDSDSGNTIYFGEGSWLTVV.

About this clone: A far larger clone is a single base away, which makes a read error likely. Other nucleotide sequences in the sample specify the same CDR3. The chain has TRBV1 and TRBJ2-1; TRBD2 is taken as the D call from the table, unchecked against the DNA. TRBV1 is a recognized pseudogene. The CDR3 totals 16 residues. The CDR3 loop reads CTSSSKILAGGNEQFF. Written as DNA, the CDR3 is TGCACCAGCAGCTCAAAGATATTGGCGGGAGGAAATGAGCAGTTCTTC.

This clone was counted between two and nine times. This chain uses TRBV14 with TRBJ1-5; D is perhaps TRBD1 (6 bases). The V and J ends lost 4 bases and 7 bases respectively, with 11 bases between them. From germline, CDR1 is SGHDN and CDR2 FVKESK. The length of the CDR3 is 13 residues. Here the CDR3 DNA reads TGTGCCAGCAGCCTTACAGGGTGGCAGCCCCAGCATTTT. It yields the protein CASSLTGWQPQHF.

V and J are TRBV19 and TRBJ2-1, with D tentatively TRBD1 (5 bases). Germline loops: CDR1 LNHDA, CDR2 SQIVND (reference sequence). V lost 2 bases and J lost 10, with 12 bases in between. The CDR3 extends over 13 amino acids. The CDR3 DNA reads TGTGCCAGTAGTATATTTCAGGGTAAAGAGCAGTTCTTC. Translated: CASSIFQGKEQFF.

This clone has more than one count but fewer than ten. V is TRBV7-9 and J is TRBJ2-1; TRBD1 matches 7 bases. The CDR3 extends over 12 amino acids. Germline V gene data show CDR1 as SEHNR and CDR2 as FQNEAQ (reference sequence). With 5 bases clipped from V and 10 bases from J, the junction kept 5 bases outside the gene matches. CDR3 nucleotides: TGTGCCAGCAGCCCAGTGACAGGGGAGCAGTTCTTC. It encodes CASSPVTGEQFF.

The chain employs TRBV7-9 and TRBJ1-2; 8 bases map to TRBD1. This CDR3 spans 14 amino acids. The trim removed 0 bases at V and 7 bases at J, leaving 4 bases unmatched. CDR1 SEHNR and CDR2 FQNEAQ come from the germline V gene (reference sequence). CDR3 sequence (DNA): TGTGCCAGCAGCTTAGCGGGCAGGGGGCTTGGCTACACCTTC. Residues: CASSLAGRGLGYTF.

The CDR3 bases are TGTGCCATCAGTGAGTGGGGCCCCCTAGCGAGGCCCCAGTACTTC. Protein: CAISEWGPLARPQYF. The chain uses TRBV10-3 and TRBJ2-5, with D possibly matching TRBD2 (6 bases). Deletions cut 1 base from V and 9 bases from J, with 18 bases between. The CDR3 consists of 15 residues. In germline, CDR1 is ENHRY, CDR2 SYGVKD.

This clone turned up a few times. This sequence joins TRBV11-2 and TRBJ2-2, with D perhaps matching TRBD1 or TRBD2 (5 bases each). The CDR3 length is 18 residues. The germline V gene encodes CDR1 SGHAT and CDR2 FQNNGV. V was shortened by 1 base and J by 0 bases, with 15 bases between the two germline ends. This CDR3 is CASSLVSLGTSNTGELFF. CDR3 DNA: TGTGCCAGCAGCTTAGTTTCATTAGGGACCTCGAACACCGGGGAGCTGTTTTTT.

The V gene is TRBV6-1, the J gene TRBJ2-7, with D possibly being TRBD2 (6 bases). Germline V gene sequence: CDR1 MNHNS, CDR2 SASEGT. The ends were cut back, 10 bases at V and 5 bases at J, with 18 bases in the middle. The CDR3 length is 13 residues. CDR3 region: CATSSGETDEQYF. CDR3 nucleotides: TGTGCCACCAGCTCGGGGGAAACGGACGAGCAGTACTTC.

The CDR3: CASSQAISGSFAEQYF. CDR3 in DNA: TGTGCCAGCAGCCAAGCAATTAGCGGGAGTTTTGCCGAGCAGTACTTC. V and J are TRBV4-2 and TRBJ2-7; 9 nucleotides agree with TRBD2. Losses at the gene ends were 1 base for V and 6 bases for J; bases not matched to a gene: 10. Germline V gene sequence: CDR1 LGHNA, CDR2 YNFKEQ. The CDR3 loop spans 16 amino acids.

The chain recombines TRBV7-9 with TRBJ2-1; D gene unclear. Germline assignment: CDR1 SEHNR and CDR2 FQNEAQ (reference sequence). The germline V and J ends were trimmed by 4 bases and 0 bases, with 10 bases remaining between them. CDR3 length: 15 residues. The CDR3 reads CASSSTSDSYNEQFF. The CDR3 nucleotides read TGTGCCAGCAGCTCCACCTCGGACTCCTACAATGAGCAGTTCTTC.

As concerns this clone: This may stem from a read error, because a much larger clone lies one nucleotide away. This sample also contains other DNA sequences that code for the same CDR3. The V gene is TRBV9, the J gene TRBJ2-5; possible D gene TRBD2, 6 bases. This CDR3 has 14 residues. Germline V gene sequence: CDR1 SGDLS, CDR2 YYNGEE. The V end was cut by 0 bases, the J end by 2 bases, with 8 bases between. In DNA form, the CDR3 reads TGTGCCAGCAGCGTAGGCGGGACTCAAGAGACCCAGTACTTC. It is translated as CASSVGGTQETQYF.

This chain joins TRBV14 and TRBJ2-7; D uncertain. This CDR3 is built from 13 residues. In germline, CDR1 is SGHDN, CDR2 FVKESK. V gave up 1 base and J gave up 2 bases, with 6 bases separating them. CDR3 DNA: TGTGCCAGCAGCCAAGGCCTAGCCTACGAGCAGTACTTC. Its translation: CASSQGLAYEQYF.

J is TRBJ2-3 and V is TRBV4-1; D call uncertain. CDR1 MGHRA and CDR2 YSYEKL come from the germline V gene. Between the trimmed V and J ends, which lost 0 bases and 2 bases, there was a span of 6 bases. The CDR3 totals 14 residues. CDR3 in DNA: TGCGCCAGCAGCCAAGATAAATCCACAGATACGCAGTATTTT. Its protein is CASSQDKSTDTQYF.

This clone was seen just once. The CDR3 bases are TGTGCCACCAGCAGAGGCCGACAGGGGGATCAGCCCCAGCATTTT. Its protein is CATSRGRQGDQPQHF. This chain links TRBV15 with TRBJ1-5; 9 bases match TRBD1. This CDR3 region has 15 residues. The V and J ends lost 1 base and 5 bases, in that order; junction bases with no gene match: 3. Germline V gives CDR1 LNHNV, CDR2 YYDKDF (reference sequence). The whole variable domain, remainder taken from reference TRBV15 and TRBJ1-5, is DAMVIQNPRYQVTQFGKPVTLSCSQTLNHNVMYWYQQKSSQAPKLLFHYYDKDFNNEADTPDNFQSRRPNTSFCFLDIRSPGLGDTAMYLCATSRGRQGDQPQHFGDGTRLSIL.

With respect to this clone: The sample contains more than one DNA sequence encoding this CDR3. The chain is built from TRBV9 and TRBJ2-1, with D possibly matching TRBD2 (6 bases). The germline CDR1 and CDR2 sequences are SGDLS and YYNGEE. The V and J ends lost 0 bases and 3 bases respectively, with 10 bases between them. The CDR3 runs to 15 residues. The CDR3 here is CASSVVGSIYNEQFF. DNA for the CDR3: TGTGCCAGCAGCGTAGTCGGGAGTATCTACAATGAGCAGTTCTTC.

The chain recombines TRBV29-1 with TRBJ2-1, with 9 bases identical to TRBD1. The CDR3 covers 19 residues. The V gene end was trimmed by 2 bases and the J gene end by 0 bases; junction bases not matched to a gene: 14. CDR1 is SQVTM and CDR2 is ANQGSEA in the germline V gene. CDR3 sequence reads: CSVEKDEGGTGFSYNEQFF. CDR3 bases: TGCAGCGTTGAAAAGGACGAAGGCGGGACAGGGTTCTCCTACAATGAGCAGTTCTTC.

This clone was counted at least ten times. The V and J genes are TRBV27 and TRBJ2-1, with 8 bases matching TRBD2. The germline V gene has CDR1 MNHEY and CDR2 SMNVEV (reference sequence). The CDR3 extends over 14 amino acids. V trimming: 5 bases; J trimming: 2 bases; junction bases outside the gene matches: 2. The CDR3 protein is CASSQRGPYNEQFF. The CDR3, as DNA: TGTGCCAGCAGTCAGCGGGGGCCCTACAATGAGCAGTTCTTC.

This clone was found a few times. V is TRBV19 and J is TRBJ1-1; TRBD1 might be the D (6 bases). This CDR3 spans 15 amino acids. V was clipped by 5 bases and J by 4 bases, with 17 bases between them. Germline loops: CDR1 LNHDA, CDR2 SQIVND (reference sequence). CDR3 loop: CASSLGTGPITEAFF. The DNA of the CDR3 is TGTGCCAGTAGTCTGGGTACAGGGCCGATCACTGAAGCTTTCTTT.

The chain recombines TRBV5-1 with TRBJ2-7; a weak D match, TRBD1 (5 bases). The CDR3 contains 16 residues. Trimming pared 2 bases from V and 4 bases from J, leaving 19 bases between. The germline V gene has CDR1 SGHRS and CDR2 YFSETQ. Here the CDR3 DNA reads TGCGCCAGCAGCTTAGATCCGACAGCCACTAAATACGAGCAGTACTTC. Translating it yields CASSLDPTATKYEQYF.

This sequence joins TRBV6-5 and TRBJ1-1, with D perhaps TRBD1 (6 bases). V lost 0 bases, J lost 4 bases, and 9 bases lay in between. CDR1 is MNHEY, CDR2 SVGAGI, per germline. The length of the CDR3 is 14 residues. Here the CDR3 DNA reads TGTGCCAGCAGTTACTCGATCAGGGGCACTGAAGCTTTCTTT. Its protein is CASSYSIRGTEAFF.

The rearrangement joins TRBV6-6 to TRBJ2-3, with 7 nucleotides matching TRBD1. The CDR3 has 11 amino acids. Germline assignment: CDR1 MNHNY and CDR2 SVGAGI (reference sequence). Trimming at V came to 8 bases and at J to 6 bases, leaving 2 bases not matched to a gene. The CDR3 loop is CASLDRDTQYF. The CDR3 nucleotides read TGTGCCAGCTTGGACAGGGATACGCAGTATTTT.